A selection of T cell receptor beta chains follows, all from one sample in a study of T cell responses to AZD1222 COVID-19 vaccine. The method was immunoSEQ multiplex PCR; TCRdb's version includes in-frame clones alone and lacks a portion of them. The table has 33,000 or so clones, roughly 90% seen once. The sequencing used peripheral blood, collected 28 days after the second AZD1222 dose. All receptors come from an adult who received the AZD1222 COVID-19 vaccine. CDR3s include the opening cysteine and the closing phenylalanine or tryptophan. The order of the fields is CDR3 length, clone size, J gene, V gene, CDR3 protein. Expanded clones get a size class; other rows say once, few or many, or leave the size out.

len: 14
abundance: .
j_gene: TRBJ1-6
v_gene: TRBV19
CDR3aa: CASKQTGYNSPLHF

len: 12
abundance: .
j_gene: TRBJ1-1
v_gene: TRBV18
CDR3aa: CASSPGNTEAFF

len: 16
abundance: .
j_gene: TRBJ1-4
v_gene: TRBV24-1
CDR3aa: CATSGQGKVSNEKLFF

len: 14
abundance: .
j_gene: TRBJ1-3
v_gene: TRBV30
CDR3aa: CAWWKLGLGNTIYF

len: 13
abundance: .
j_gene: TRBJ1-5
v_gene: TRBV6-6
CDR3aa: CASKTDSNQPQHF

len: 13
abundance: .
j_gene: TRBJ1-2
v_gene: TRBV7-2
CDR3aa: CASRFTGGDGYTF

len: 16
abundance: .
j_gene: TRBJ1-6
v_gene: TRBV5-1
CDR3aa: CASSLAWAGNNSPLHF

len: 15
abundance: few
j_gene: TRBJ1-4
v_gene: TRBV6-5
CDR3aa: CASSLNGGSNEKLFF

len: 14
abundance: .
j_gene: TRBJ1-5
v_gene: TRBV28
CDR3aa: CASSRQGGNQPQHF

len: 16
abundance: .
j_gene: TRBJ2-3
v_gene: TRBV7-6
CDR3aa: CASSFGLAGGTDTQYF

len: 16
abundance: .
j_gene: TRBJ1-1
v_gene: TRBV9
CDR3aa: CASSASLGTGGTEAFF

len: 13
abundance: .
j_gene: TRBJ2-5
v_gene: TRBV4-3
CDR3aa: CASSQNRGETQYF

len: 14
abundance: .
j_gene: TRBJ1-4
v_gene: TRBV18
CDR3aa: CASSPQGAREKLFF

len: 15
abundance: .
j_gene: TRBJ1-2
v_gene: TRBV4-1
CDR3aa: CASRRQVGRSDGYTF

len: 15
abundance: .
j_gene: TRBJ2-2
v_gene: TRBV4-3
CDR3aa: CASSQELAGARELFF

len: 14
abundance: .
j_gene: TRBJ2-1
v_gene: TRBV6-2/TRBV6-3
CDR3aa: CASSYGAEYNEQFF

len: 15
abundance: .
j_gene: TRBJ2-7
v_gene: TRBV9
CDR3aa: CASSPRDSGGINGGF

len: 16
abundance: .
j_gene: TRBJ1-6
v_gene: TRBV19
CDR3aa: CASSMRTGTYNSPLHF

len: 13
abundance: .
j_gene: TRBJ1-3
v_gene: TRBV5-8
CDR3aa: CASSLDTGNTIYF

len: 15
abundance: once
j_gene: TRBJ2-3
v_gene: TRBV3-1/TRBV3-2
CDR3aa: CASSLPSVLGDTQYF

len: 13
abundance: .
j_gene: TRBJ1-1
v_gene: TRBV18
CDR3aa: CASSPLREREAFF

len: 11
abundance: .
j_gene: TRBJ2-2
v_gene: TRBV9
CDR3aa: CASSKGWELFF

len: 15
abundance: .
j_gene: TRBJ1-5
v_gene: TRBV9
CDR3aa: CASSVDVGGHQPQHF

len: 19
abundance: few
j_gene: TRBJ1-2
v_gene: TRBV18
CDR3aa: CASSPEPPGQGGANYGYTF

len: 14
abundance: .
j_gene: TRBJ1-5
v_gene: TRBV6-5
CDR3aa: CASGRYGGNQPQHF

len: 15
abundance: .
j_gene: TRBJ1-2
v_gene: TRBV18
CDR3aa: CASSRTGTNNYGYTF

len: 14
abundance: once
j_gene: TRBJ2-1
v_gene: TRBV6-1
CDR3aa: CASSEVWGPNEQFF

len: 16
abundance: .
j_gene: TRBJ1-6
v_gene: TRBV11-3
CDR3aa: CASSSHGTRRISPLHF

len: 16
abundance: .
j_gene: TRBJ2-5
v_gene: TRBV9
CDR3aa: CASSPHQGQGEETQYF

len: 14
abundance: .
j_gene: TRBJ2-7
v_gene: TRBV5-6
CDR3aa: CASSPGTIGTEQYF

len: 15
abundance: .
j_gene: TRBJ2-7
v_gene: TRBV10-3
CDR3aa: CAISEYNSTPYEQYF

len: 15
abundance: .
j_gene: TRBJ2-7
v_gene: TRBV6-5
CDR3aa: CASSRAPGQYYEQYF

len: 14
abundance: .
j_gene: TRBJ2-2
v_gene: TRBV25-1
CDR3aa: CASSEPGGTGELFF

len: 14
abundance: .
j_gene: TRBJ2-5
v_gene: TRBV6-2/TRBV6-3
CDR3aa: CASSRSGGTGTQYF

len: 13
abundance: .
j_gene: TRBJ2-1
v_gene: TRBV6-2/TRBV6-3
CDR3aa: CASSSGRSNEQFF

len: 13
abundance: .
j_gene: TRBJ2-5
v_gene: TRBV2
CDR3aa: CASIGTSFETQYF

len: 18
abundance: .
j_gene: TRBJ2-1
v_gene: TRBV7-9
CDR3aa: CASSHPRTGGDAYNEQFF

len: 19
abundance: .
j_gene: TRBJ1-5
v_gene: TRBV27
CDR3aa: CASSLRQGPEQYSNQPQHF

len: 12
abundance: .
j_gene: TRBJ1-5
v_gene: TRBV6-2/TRBV6-3
CDR3aa: CASSYPLQPQHF

len: 14
abundance: .
j_gene: TRBJ2-1
v_gene: TRBV7-2
CDR3aa: CASSPSGGPGEQFF

len: 12
abundance: .
j_gene: TRBJ2-7
v_gene: TRBV6-6
CDR3aa: CASRVREDEQYF

len: 16
abundance: .
j_gene: TRBJ2-7
v_gene: TRBV7-5
CDR3aa: CARSLASRRDRYEQYF

len: 15
abundance: .
j_gene: TRBJ2-7
v_gene: TRBV6-5
CDR3aa: CASSLGGRGRYEQYF

len: 20
abundance: .
j_gene: TRBJ2-7
v_gene: TRBV11-2
CDR3aa: CASSLDRGGLLSSSFYEQYF

len: 16
abundance: .
j_gene: TRBJ2-2
v_gene: TRBV25-1
CDR3aa: CASSEFSRGRTGELFF

len: 17
abundance: .
j_gene: TRBJ2-1
v_gene: TRBV21-1
CDR3aa: CASSPPTRPGSYNEQFF

len: 13
abundance: .
j_gene: TRBJ1-4
v_gene: TRBV12-3/TRBV12-4
CDR3aa: CASSRTGGEKLFF

len: 13
abundance: few
j_gene: TRBJ1-5
v_gene: TRBV5-1
CDR3aa: CASSLAGGQPQHF

len: 14
abundance: .
j_gene: TRBJ2-2
v_gene: TRBV2
CDR3aa: CASSVRAPTGELFF

len: 16
abundance: .
j_gene: TRBJ1-5
v_gene: TRBV19
CDR3aa: CASSAPGARSNQPQHF

len: 15
abundance: .
j_gene: TRBJ1-1
v_gene: TRBV6-5
CDR3aa: CASSSLGVMNTEAFF